This record looks at one T cell receptor beta chain sequence and its context. Its antigen is undetermined. This sample is drawn from a study of T cells in localized non-small cell lung cancer. Between the trimmed V and J ends, which lost 4 bases and 3 bases, there was a span of 10 bases. CDR3 size: 13 residues. CDR1 is MNHNY and CDR2 is SVGAGI in the germline V gene (reference sequence). Study-wide findings and caveats: There was higher T cell clonality in uninvolved adjacent lung than in tumor, and it was highest there.

This table comes from immunoSEQ multiplex PCR, and its TCRdb copy is limited to in-frame clones, with some not included. The sample includes about 21,000 clones, nearly 90% of them seen just once. The sample consisted of peripheral blood mononuclear cells, taken before any cancer treatment. The chain has TRBV6-6 and TRBJ2-7; the D is unclear. The TCR originated in a male donor at least 60 years old with stage II lung adenocarcinoma. CDR3 nucleotides: TGTGCCAGCAGTTCTAACCGATACTACGAGCAGTACTTC. Encoded protein: CASSSNRYYEQYF.